These 31 T cell receptor beta chains came from one sample sequenced in a study of blood T cell repertoires in COVID-19. Assay: immunoSEQ multiplex PCR; the TCRdb copy retains only in-frame clones and omits some. The profile shows 150,000 to 200,000 clones, around 82% of them singletons. The sequenced material came from PBMCs or T cells enriched from blood (not recorded which). These receptors all stem from a woman in her fifties or sixties with acute COVID-19.

The chain recombines TRBV7-9 with TRBJ1-5; maybe TRBD1 (5 bases). V was trimmed by 1 base and J by 9 bases, leaving 16 bases between them. Germline CDR1 reads SEHNR; CDR2 reads FQNEAQ (reference sequence). The CDR3 contains 15 residues. The DNA for the CDR3 is TGTGCCAGCAGCTTAGTCCGGGACTCACGGGGGCCCCAGCATTTT. Translation: CASSLVRDSRGPQHF.

The chain carries TRBV7-2 and TRBJ2-1; tentatively, D is TRBD2 (5 bases). The CDR3 length is 15 residues. The V gene's germline CDR1 is SGHTA and CDR2 FQGNSA. With 6 bases removed from V and 0 bases from J, the gap between germline ends came to 12 bases. The CDR3 DNA follows: TGTGCCAGCAGTGGGAGCGGCCACTCCTACAATGAGCAGTTCTTC. Amino acid sequence: CASSGSGHSYNEQFF.

The chain uses TRBV3-1 (or the pseudogene TRBV3-2) and TRBJ2-1, with a possible D match to TRBD1 (6 bases). The V gene's germline CDR1 is LGHDT and CDR2 YNNKEL (reference sequence). The germline V and J ends were trimmed by 1 base and 8 bases, with 15 bases remaining between them. This CDR3 has 15 amino acids. The CDR3 nucleotides are TGTGCCAGCAGCCAAGTCCATACAGGGTGGGATGAGCAGTTCTTC. This gives the protein CASSQVHTGWDEQFF.

The chain uses TRBV4-3 and TRBJ2-5, with 7 bases identical to TRBD1. Per the germline V gene, CDR1 is LGHNA and CDR2 is YSLEER. The CDR3 contains 13 residues. J was trimmed by 3 bases and V by 4 bases; bases with no gene match: 2. The CDR3 reads CASSPGTEETQYF. CDR3 DNA sequence: TGCGCCAGCAGCCCCGGGACAGAAGAGACCCAGTACTTC.

J is TRBJ1-1 and V is TRBV6-5; the match to TRBD1 covers 7 bases. The germline V gene encodes CDR1 MNHEY and CDR2 SVGAGI. The CDR3 covers 13 residues. With V trimmed by 5 bases and J by 8 bases, 8 bases remained unmatched. The DNA for the CDR3 is TGTGCCAGCAGTCACGGGGAACAGGGGGAAGCTTTCTTT. Translating gives CASSHGEQGEAFF.

V usage is TRBV9 and J usage is TRBJ2-7; 8 positions match TRBD1. This CDR3 is 17 amino acids long. Germline values: CDR1 SGDLS, CDR2 YYNGEE. V lost 0 bases to trimming and J lost 4 bases; unmatched junction nucleotides: 12. The CDR3: CASSVGIWGDRWYEQYF. The CDR3 nucleotides read TGTGCCAGCAGCGTAGGTATTTGGGGGGACAGGTGGTACGAGCAGTACTTC. Combining the CDR3 with reference TRBV9 and TRBJ2-7 gives the whole variable domain DSGVTQTPKHLITATGQRVTLRCSPRSGDLSVYWYQQSLDQGLQFLIQYYNGEERAKGNILERFSAQQFPDLHSELNLSSLELGDSALYFCASSVGIWGDRWYEQYFGPGTRLTVT.

The chain combines TRBV3-1 (or the pseudogene TRBV3-2) with TRBJ1-2; the D gene is possibly TRBD1 (5 bases). The germline V gene has CDR1 LGHDT and CDR2 YNNKEL (reference sequence). Trimming removed 0 bases at V and 4 bases at J, with 15 bases between. The CDR3 length is 16 residues. The CDR3 bases are TGTGCCAGCAGCCAAGAGGAAGGGGCGCGAACCTATGGCTACACCTTC. It yields the protein CASSQEEGARTYGYTF.

The chain carries TRBV7-9 and TRBJ2-3, with TRBD2 matching over 8 bases. CDR1 and CDR2 from the germline V gene are SEHNR and FQNEAQ (reference sequence). V lost 1 base and J lost 1; bases outside the gene matches: 4. The CDR3 is 16 amino acids. CDR3 nucleotides: TGTGCCAGCAGCTTAGTACTGCGGGAGGGCACAGATACGCAGTATTTT. Translating it yields CASSLVLREGTDTQYF.

Notes on this clone: This sample also contains other DNA sequences that code for the same CDR3. The V gene is TRBV19, the J gene TRBJ1-5, with TRBD1 matching over 9 bases. With V trimmed by 5 bases and J by 2 bases, 1 base remained unmatched. The CDR3 sequence is 14 residues long. Germline values: CDR1 LNHDA, CDR2 SQIVND (reference sequence). The DNA of the CDR3 is TGTGCCAGTAGTCGGACAGGGGGCAATCAGCCCCAGCATTTT. It specifies CASSRTGGNQPQHF.

This chain connects TRBV14 to TRBJ1-4, with TRBD1 identical over 11 bases. The CDR3 is 15 residues long. Germline V gives CDR1 SGHDN, CDR2 FVKESK. V was clipped by 4 bases and J by 9 bases; unmatched bases: 7. The CDR3 protein is CASSPLGTGGKKLFF. CDR3 in DNA: TGTGCCAGCAGCCCCCTCGGGACAGGGGGGAAAAAACTGTTTTTT. Supplemented by reference TRBV14 and TRBJ1-4, the full variable domain reads EAGVTQFPSHSVIEKGQTVTLRCDPISGHDNLYWYRRVMGKEIKFLLHFVKESKQDESGMPNNRFLAERTGGTYSTLKVQPAELEDSGVYFCASSPLGTGGKKLFFGSGTQLSVL.

This CDR3 is CASSPARGGNTIYF. The CDR3 DNA reads as TGTGCCAGCAGCCCTGCGCGGGGTGGAAACACCATATATTTT. The rearrangement links TRBV11-2 to TRBJ1-3; D gene unclear. The V end lost 5 bases, the J end lost 3 bases, and 11 bases lay between the germline ends. Germline CDR1 reads SGHAT; CDR2 reads FQNNGV. CDR3 length: 14 amino acids. The full variable domain, with the rest looked up from reference TRBV11-2 and TRBJ1-3, is EAGVAQSPRYKIIEKRQSVAFWCNPISGHATLYWYQQILGQGPKLLIQFQNNGVVDDSQLPKDRFSAERLKGVDSTLKIQPAKLEDSAVYLCASSPARGGNTIYFGEGSWLTVV.

This chain joins TRBV7-9 and TRBJ2-5, with D perhaps matching TRBD2 (7 bases). The V and J ends lost 8 bases and 1 base respectively, with 14 bases between them. CDR3 size: 14 residues. CDR1 SEHNR and CDR2 FQNEAQ come from the germline V gene (reference sequence). CDR3 in amino acids: CASCWGGPQETQYF. The CDR3 nucleotides read TGTGCCAGCTGCTGGGGGGGCCCCCAAGAGACCCAGTACTTC.

The chain recombines TRBV24-1 with TRBJ1-1; D remains unclear. Trimming removed 4 bases from V and 5 bases from J, with 10 bases in between. Germline lookup yields CDR1 KGHDR and CDR2 SFDVKD. The CDR3 length is 13 residues. This CDR3 reads CATSEKGGTEAFF. The DNA for the CDR3 is TGTGCCACCAGTGAAAAAGGCGGAACTGAAGCTTTCTTT.

The J gene is TRBJ2-1, the V gene TRBV6-2 or TRBV6-3; maybe TRBD2 (7 bases). The CDR3 contains 16 residues. Trimming removed 0 bases from V and 6 bases from J, with 15 bases in between. Germline CDR1 is MNHEY and CDR2 is SVGEGT. CDR3 loop: CASSYSSGGAVNEQFF. CDR3 nucleotide sequence: TGTGCCAGCAGTTACTCTTCTGGGGGGGCTGTCAATGAGCAGTTCTTC.

This clone was counted only a few times. This chain joins TRBV27 and TRBJ1-1; D is possibly TRBD1 (6 bases). Trimming took 1 base from V and 4 from J, leaving 16 bases between them. Germline V CDR1 and CDR2: MNHEY, SMNVEV (reference sequence). The CDR3 loop spans 16 amino acids. The CDR3 DNA sequence: TGTGCCAGCAGTTTATGGGCGCGGGGGGGGCGCACTGAAGCTTTCTTT. It translates to CASSLWARGGRTEAFF.

The chain carries TRBV11-3 and TRBJ2-7; a weak D match, TRBD1 (6 bases). Germline values: CDR1 SGHNT, CDR2 YENEEA. Trimming stripped 5 bases from V and 3 bases from J, with 17 bases between. There are 15 residues in the CDR3. The CDR3 is CASSPWPGHYYEQYV. The CDR3 bases are TGTGCCAGCAGCCCTTGGCCGGGACACTACTACGAGCAGTACGTC.

Comment on this clone: One end of the junction does not line up with germline, which may come from a read error. The rearrangement links TRBV28 to TRBJ2-3, with D perhaps matching TRBD1 (5 bases). The CDR3 loop spans 11 amino acids. Per the germline V gene, CDR1 is MDHEN and CDR2 is SYDVKM. The CDR3 region is CASGSTGTQYF. CDR3 sequence (DNA): TGTGCCAGCGGATCCACAGGTACGCAGTATTTT. Full variable domain (rest looked up from reference TRBV28 and TRBJ2-3): DVKVTQSSRYLVKRTGEKVFLECVQDMDHENMFWYRQDPGLGLRLIYFSYDVKMKEKGDIPEGYSVSREKKERFSLILESASTNQTSMYLCASGSTGTQYFGPGTRLTVL.

This sequence joins TRBV7-9 and TRBJ2-5; D is perhaps TRBD2 (6 bases). CDR1 is SEHNR and CDR2 is FQNEAQ in the germline V gene (reference sequence). Trimming removed 2 bases at V and 6 bases at J, with 25 bases between. CDR3 length: 18 amino acids. CDR3 loop: CASSLIPFDLALRKTQYF. CDR3 sequence (DNA): TGTGCCAGCAGCTTAATTCCCTTTGACCTAGCGTTGAGAAAGACCCAGTACTTC.

The J gene is TRBJ1-1, the V gene TRBV7-9; 8 positions agree with TRBD1. J gave up 7 bases and V 5 bases, and 12 bases lay outside the gene matches. The CDR3 totals 15 residues. CDR1 is SEHNR, CDR2 FQNEAQ, per germline (reference sequence). The CDR3, as DNA: TGTGCCAGCAGCCCCGACAGGGGACTAGCCGGTGAAGCTTTCTTT. As protein: CASSPDRGLAGEAFF.

The rearrangement links TRBV4-3 to TRBJ2-7, with 8 bases matching TRBD1. Germline assignment: CDR1 LGHNA and CDR2 YSLEER. The CDR3 is 15 residues long. V trimming: 0 bases; J trimming: 6 bases; junction bases outside the gene matches: 7. CDR3 sequence (DNA): TGCGCCAGCAGCCAAGAACGAGGACAGGGTGGCGAGCAGTACTTC. Translated, it gives CASSQERGQGGEQYF.

CDR3 DNA sequence: TGTGCCAGCACCCCTGCAGGCGGCGGGGGGGCCTTAAAGACCCAGTACTTC. Its protein product is CASTPAGGGGALKTQYF. V and J are TRBV7-2 and TRBJ2-5, with TRBD2 matching 9 bases. The trim removed 7 bases at V and 6 bases at J, leaving 18 bases unmatched. The CDR3 is 17 amino acids. CDR1 is SGHTA, CDR2 FQGNSA, per germline.

CDR3 loop: CASSQGGQAKNIQYF. CDR3 nucleotide sequence: TGTGCCAGCAGCCAAGGAGGTCAGGCCAAAAACATTCAGTACTTC. This rearrangement joins TRBV4-2 to TRBJ2-4; D unresolved. In germline, CDR1 is LGHNA, CDR2 YNFKEQ. The V end was cut by 1 base, the J end by 1 base, with 8 bases between. The CDR3 runs to 15 residues.

This chain uses TRBV27 with TRBJ1-1; maybe TRBD1 (6 bases). Germline lookup yields CDR1 MNHEY and CDR2 SMNVEV (reference sequence). Trimming shortened V by 3 bases and J by 5 bases, and 13 bases separated the two germline ends. This CDR3 has 14 amino acids. CDR3 amino acids: CASSFTGRGTEAFF. The CDR3 bases are TGTGCCAGCAGTTTTACAGGGAGAGGGACTGAAGCTTTCTTT.

The rearrangement links TRBV12-5 to TRBJ1-2; TRBD1 aligns across 7 bases. The CDR3 length is 14 residues. Trimming cost V 1 base and J 5 bases; bases outside gene matches: 4. CDR1 is LGHNT and CDR2 is FRNRAP in the germline V gene. DNA of the CDR3: TGTGCTAGTGGTTTGGAGGGGGCGAAGTATGGCTACACCTTC. Amino acid sequence: CASGLEGAKYGYTF.

This clone occurred a few times. The chain joins TRBV27 to TRBJ1-4; no definite D call. Looked up from germline, CDR1 is MNHEY and CDR2 is SMNVEV (reference sequence). The V end was cut by 3 bases, the J end by 0 bases, with 14 bases between. CDR3 length: 17 residues. The CDR3: CASSFFPPGTTNEKLFF. CDR3 bases: TGTGCCAGCAGTTTCTTCCCCCCGGGGACAACTAATGAAAAACTGTTTTTT.

This clone was seen only once. The genes are TRBV19 and TRBJ1-1, with a weak D call TRBD1 (5 bases). V lost 8 bases to trimming and J lost 0 bases, with 16 bases between them. The CDR3 totals 15 residues. From germline, CDR1 is LNHDA and CDR2 SQIVND (reference sequence). CDR3 loop: CASDRSGAVNTEAFF. DNA for the CDR3: TGTGCCAGTGATAGAAGCGGGGCGGTGAACACTGAAGCTTTCTTT. The complete variable domain, with remaining parts taken from reference TRBV19 and TRBJ1-1, reads DGGITQSPKYLFRKEGQNVTLSCEQNLNHDAMYWYRQDPGQGLRLIYYSQIVNDFQKGDIAEGYSVSREKKESFPLTVTSAQKNPTAFYLCASDRSGAVNTEAFFGQGTRLTVV.

This clone has only one observation. The rearrangement joins TRBV5-4 to TRBJ2-5, with a weak D call TRBD1 (5 bases). Trimming removed 9 bases from V and 7 bases from J, with 16 bases in between. This CDR3 region has 12 residues. Germline V gene sequence: CDR1 SGHNT, CDR2 YYREEE (reference sequence). The CDR3 DNA is TGTGCCATTTCGGACCGCACAGGGACCCAGTACTTC. Translation gives CAISDRTGTQYF.

This clone is a singleton in its sample. The V gene is TRBV4-2, the J gene TRBJ1-2; unclear D gene. The CDR3 is 13 residues long. Germline V gene sequence: CDR1 LGHNA, CDR2 YNFKEQ. V shed 1 base and J shed 6 bases, with 9 bases lying between them. The CDR3 nucleotides are TGTGCCAGCAGCCAAGTAAGGACTGATGGCTACACCTTC. This gives the protein CASSQVRTDGYTF.

The rearrangement links TRBV27 to TRBJ2-7; 8 bases are a match to TRBD2. This CDR3 is built from 16 residues. Germline V gives CDR1 MNHEY, CDR2 SMNVEV (reference sequence). V gave up 5 bases and J gave up 3 bases; unmatched junction bases: 12. The CDR3 region has the DNA TGTGCCAGCAGTATCCACGGGGAGCGGGAGTTCTACGAGCAGTACTTC. It specifies CASSIHGEREFYEQYF.

CDR3 residues: CAWTQGRDTEAFF. Written as DNA, the CDR3 is TGTGCCTGGACCCAGGGCAGGGACACTGAAGCTTTCTTT. The chain employs TRBV30 and TRBJ1-1, with D tentatively TRBD1 (5 bases). Germline V lookup: CDR1 GTSNPN, CDR2 SVGIG (reference sequence). This CDR3 is 13 amino acids long. Trimming cost V 4 bases and J 3 bases, with 12 bases left between them.

In its sample, this clone was seen once. The chain joins TRBV9 to TRBJ1-3, with D perhaps TRBD1 (6 bases). CDR3 length: 17 residues. The germline V and J ends were trimmed by 2 bases and 0 bases, with 15 bases remaining between them. Germline loops: CDR1 SGDLS, CDR2 YYNGEE. CDR3 sequence (DNA): TGTGCCAGCAGCGTGATGGGGGCTCCTCACTCTGGAAACACCATATATTTT. Translated: CASSVMGAPHSGNTIYF.